The 9 T cell receptor beta chains below were found in one sample sequenced in a study of identical twins. Via MiXCR, TCRdb re-called the 5' RACE reads, giving one row per CDR3 protein. The sample consists of approximately 410,000 distinct CDR3 sequences, around 18% of them appearing once. Sample: naive T cells sorted from blood. These receptors were collected from a man aged 45 to 65 in good health.

Ten or more counts support this clonotype. The chain links TRBV19 to TRBJ2-7; 11 positions agree with TRBD1. There are 16 residues in the CDR3. Trimming took 4 bases from V and 3 from J; bases not matched to a gene: 8. The germline V gene has CDR1 LNHDA and CDR2 SQIVND (reference sequence). DNA for the CDR3: TGTGCCAGTAGTAGAACCCGGGACAGGGGGAACTACGAGCAGTACTTC. As protein: CASSRTRDRGNYEQYF. Full variable domain (remainder filled in from reference TRBV19 and TRBJ2-7): DGGITQSPKYLFRKEGQNVTLSCEQNLNHDAMYWYRQDPGQGLRLIYYSQIVNDFQKGDIAEGYSVSREKKESFPLTVTSAQKNPTAFYLCASSRTRDRGNYEQYFGPGTRLTVT.

CDR3 sequence: CASSQDLTLVGAEWQFF. In nucleotides, the CDR3 is TGCGCCAGCAGCCAAGATCTTACGCTAGTGGGCGCAGAATGGCAGTTCTTC. The chain links TRBV4-3 to TRBJ2-1; D gene uncertain. In germline, CDR1 is LGHNA, CDR2 YSLEER. Between the trimmed V and J ends, which lost 0 bases and 12 bases, there was a span of 24 bases. The CDR3 runs 17 residues.

This clonotype has more than one count but fewer than ten. The chain couples TRBV6-2 or TRBV6-3 to TRBJ2-1; 7 bases are shared with TRBD1. The CDR3 contains 14 residues. After removal of 6 bases from V and 5 bases from J, the junction contained 7 bases not matched to a gene. Germline V CDR1 and CDR2: MNHEY, SVGEGT. Here the CDR3 reads CASRSDRANNEQFF. As DNA, the CDR3 is TGTGCCAGCAGATCTGACAGGGCCAACAATGAGCAGTTCTTC.

This rearrangement joins TRBV20-1 to TRBJ2-1; D may be TRBD1 or TRBD2 (6 bases each). Germline V lookup: CDR1 DFQATT, CDR2 SNEGSKA (reference sequence). There are 17 residues in the CDR3. The V end was cut by 0 bases, the J end by 0 bases, with 15 bases between. The CDR3 loop is CSARDEGGGSSYNEQFF. The CDR3 DNA reads TGCAGTGCTAGAGACGAGGGGGGTGGGAGCTCCTACAATGAGCAGTTCTTC.

This clonotype was counted ten times or more. V gene TRBV20-1 combines with J gene TRBJ2-7; 8 nucleotides match TRBD2. From germline, CDR1 is DFQATT and CDR2 SNEGSKA (reference sequence). The trim removed 3 bases at V and 4 bases at J, leaving 8 bases unmatched. The CDR3 is 14 residues long. The CDR3 DNA reads TGCAGTGCTAGTTCCCCTAGCGGGTCGTACGAGCAGTACTTC. This translates into CSASSPSGSYEQYF.

This clonotype was counted many times. The V gene is TRBV6-5, the J gene TRBJ2-7; TRBD2 agrees at 7 bases. The V gene's germline CDR1 is MNHEY and CDR2 SVGAGI. V was pared by 2 bases and J by 4 bases, with 11 bases of the junction left unmatched. The CDR3 has 16 amino acids. The CDR3 DNA is TGTGCCAGCAGTTACCCCGGGGGGAGCGGGGATTACGAGCAGTACTTC. As protein: CASSYPGGSGDYEQYF.

The rearrangement links TRBV12-3 or TRBV12-4 to TRBJ2-2; no firm D call. Trimming took 7 bases from V and 2 from J, leaving 17 bases between them. The CDR3 extends over 16 amino acids. The CDR3 coding sequence is TGTGCCAGCACCCTACGGGCAGCTGGAAACACCGGGGAGCTGTTTTTT. Translation: CASTLRAAGNTGELFF.

The sample holds many counts of this clonotype. The chain uses TRBV29-1 and TRBJ1-2; TRBD1 might be the D (5 bases). The V gene lost 6 bases and the J gene lost 6 bases, with 23 bases spanning the gap. Germline V CDR1 and CDR2: SQVTM, ANQGSEA. This CDR3 has 15 amino acids. The chain's CDR3 is CSVHVLLRGSHGYTF. In DNA form, the CDR3 reads TGCAGCGTCCACGTTCTATTGAGGGGTTCGCATGGCTACACCTTC.

In its sample, this clonotype was seen many times. The V and J genes are TRBV6-1 and TRBJ2-5; the match to TRBD2 covers 9 bases. CDR3 length equals 15 residues. The germline gives CDR1 MNHNS, CDR2 SASEGT. Germline trimming cut 7 bases from V and 4 bases from J; bases unmatched to any gene: 10. The CDR3 loop is CASIGVAGAPETQYF. Written as DNA, the CDR3 is TGTGCCAGCATCGGAGTAGCGGGGGCTCCAGAGACCCAGTACTTC.